Listed here are 24 T cell receptor beta chains from one sample, sequenced in a study of blood T cell repertoires in COVID-19. Profiled with immunoSEQ multiplex PCR; TCRdb holds only in-frame clones, not every one. The sample consists of about 180,000 clones, roughly 77% of them appearing once. The sequenced sample was peripheral blood. These receptors came from a woman older than 75 with COVID-19, enrolled during active disease.

The J gene is TRBJ1-3, the V gene TRBV15, with a possible D match to TRBD1 (5 bases). Germline V gene sequence: CDR1 LNHNV, CDR2 YYDKDF (reference sequence). V was cut by 0 bases and J by 0 bases, with 15 bases left in between. This CDR3 is built from 18 residues. The CDR3 bases are TGTGCCACCAGCAGAGATCGGGCAGGGTCTTACTCTGGAAACACCATATATTTT. Its translation is CATSRDRAGSYSGNTIYF. The variable domain in full, completed from reference TRBV15 and TRBJ1-3, reads DAMVIQNPRYQVTQFGKPVTLSCSQTLNHNVMYWYQQKSSQAPKLLFHYYDKDFNNEADTPDNFQSRRPNTSFCFLDIRSPGLGDTAMYLCATSRDRAGSYSGNTIYFGEGSWLTVV.

This clone was observed a single time. The chain is built from TRBV28 and TRBJ2-2; 11 nucleotides agree with TRBD2. The CDR3 consists of 17 residues. The V gene end was trimmed by 7 bases and the J gene end by 1 base; junction bases not matched to a gene: 8. The germline V gene has CDR1 MDHEN and CDR2 SYDVKM. This chain's CDR3 is CASNPLGTSGNTGELFF. CDR3 DNA: TGTGCCAGCAATCCCCTCGGGACTAGCGGGAACACCGGGGAGCTGTTTTTT.

This clone came up a few times. The chain joins TRBV10-3 to TRBJ2-5, with TRBD1 matching 9 bases. V lost 3 bases and J lost 5; bases outside the gene matches: 4. Germline CDR1 reads ENHRY; CDR2 reads SYGVKD. This CDR3 region has 14 residues. The CDR3 bases are TGTGCCATCAGTGACTTGACAGGGGGGGAGACCCAGTACTTC. Amino acids: CAISDLTGGETQYF.

This chain links TRBV29-1 with TRBJ2-1, with TRBD1 identical over 7 bases. The CDR3 totals 14 residues. Germline V gene sequence: CDR1 SQVTM, CDR2 ANQGSEA. The V gene end was trimmed by 5 bases and the J gene end by 6 bases; junction bases not matched to a gene: 10. The CDR3 coding sequence is TGCAGCGTTCAGGGACAGAGAATTGGCAATGAGCAGTTCTTC. It codes for CSVQGQRIGNEQFF.

CDR3 protein: CASSYSTPQKLFF. In DNA form, the CDR3 reads TGTGCCAGCAGTTACTCGACACCACAGAAACTGTTTTTT. The chain recombines TRBV6-2 or TRBV6-3 with TRBJ1-4; D unresolved. The germline CDR1 and CDR2 sequences are MNHEY and SVGEGT. Deletions cut 0 bases from V and 11 bases from J, with 10 bases between. The CDR3 runs to 13 residues.

V usage is TRBV2 and J usage is TRBJ1-1, with a weak D call TRBD1 (5 bases). Between the trimmed V and J ends, which lost 3 bases and 11 bases, there was a span of 13 bases. The CDR3 is made up of 12 amino acids. Germline V gene lookup returns CDR1 SNHLY and CDR2 FYNNEI. Here the CDR3 reads CASSEREGLAFF. CDR3 DNA: TGTGCCAGCAGTGAGAGGGAGGGGCTCGCTTTCTTT.

The chain uses TRBV11-3 and TRBJ2-7; 10 bases fit TRBD2. CDR1 SGHNT and CDR2 YENEEA come from the germline V gene. The CDR3 spans 15 residues. The junction had 5 bases not matched to a gene; V was cut back by 3 bases and J by 3 bases. The CDR3 protein is CASSFTLAGVYEQYF. The CDR3 nucleotides read TGTGCCAGCAGCTTCACGCTAGCGGGGGTCTACGAGCAGTACTTC.

The chain joins TRBV27 to TRBJ2-7, with TRBD2 identical over 9 bases. CDR3 length: 14 residues. The germline gives CDR1 MNHEY, CDR2 SMNVEV (reference sequence). V shed 5 bases, J shed 3 bases, and the junction held 5 bases outside the gene matches. CDR3 loop: CASSPAGGVYEQYF. CDR3 nucleotide sequence: TGTGCCAGCAGTCCCGCGGGAGGGGTCTACGAGCAGTACTTC.

J is TRBJ1-2 and V is TRBV7-9; D possibly corresponds to TRBD1 (5 bases). CDR3 length equals 13 residues. The V end was cut by 4 bases, the J end by 7 bases, with 13 bases between. Per the germline V gene, CDR1 is SEHNR and CDR2 is FQNEAQ (reference sequence). The CDR3: CASSWGDSSGYTF. In DNA, the CDR3 is TGTGCCAGCAGCTGGGGGGATTCCTCTGGCTACACCTTC.

V is TRBV6-5 and J is TRBJ2-2; D may be TRBD2 (6 bases). Trimming removed 6 bases from V and 5 bases from J, with 10 bases in between. CDR1 MNHEY and CDR2 SVGAGI come from the germline V gene. The CDR3 sequence is 13 residues long. CDR3 nucleotides: TGTGCCAGCAGCCGACTAGGGACCGGGGAGCTGTTTTTT. Protein product: CASSRLGTGELFF.

The gene calls are TRBV2 and TRBJ2-3, with 10 bases lining up with TRBD1. The CDR3 is 15 amino acids. V lost 4 bases and J lost 1; bases outside the gene matches: 2. Germline V gene data show CDR1 as SNHLY and CDR2 as FYNNEI. The CDR3, as DNA: TGTGCCAGCAGTGGCGGGACAGGGGGCACAGATACGCAGTATTTT. Its translation is CASSGGTGGTDTQYF.

V gene TRBV2 combines with J gene TRBJ2-2; TRBD1 aligns across 12 bases. This CDR3 is 16 amino acids long. Germline V CDR1 and CDR2: SNHLY, FYNNEI. J was trimmed by 4 bases and V by 4 bases; bases with no gene match: 4. The CDR3 spells CASSGGQGAPTGELFF. In DNA form, the CDR3 reads TGTGCCAGCAGTGGGGGACAGGGGGCTCCCACCGGGGAGCTGTTTTTT.

CDR3 in DNA: TGTGCCAGCAGCCTAGCGGGGGTGGGCGCCGGGGAGCTGTTTTTT. Translating gives CASSLAGVGAGELFF. V usage is TRBV2 and J usage is TRBJ2-2; 10 bases align to TRBD2. This CDR3 comprises 15 residues. CDR1 is SNHLY, CDR2 FYNNEI, per germline. J gave up 6 bases and V 6 bases, and 7 bases lay outside the gene matches. Combining the CDR3 with reference TRBV2 and TRBJ2-2 gives the whole variable domain EPEVTQTPSHQVTQMGQEVILRCVPISNHLYFYWYRQILGQKVEFLVSFYNNEISEKSEIFDDQFSVERPDGSNFTLKIRSTKLEDSAMYFCASSLAGVGAGELFFGEGSRLTVL.

The J gene is TRBJ1-1, the V gene TRBV6-1; 8 nucleotides line up with TRBD1. Germline CDR1 MNHNS, CDR2 SASEGT. Germline trimming cut 3 bases from V and 10 bases from J; bases unmatched to any gene: 4. The CDR3 is made up of 12 amino acids. The chain's CDR3 is CASSDRTGTAFF. The CDR3 DNA reads TGTGCCAGCAGTGACCGGACAGGGACAGCTTTCTTT.

The chain has TRBV9 and TRBJ2-1; TRBD2 matches 10 bases. CDR3 length: 16 residues. V gave up 0 bases and J gave up 9 bases; unmatched junction bases: 9. CDR1 and CDR2 from the germline V gene are SGDLS and YYNGEE. CDR3 sequence (DNA): TGTGCCAGCAGCGTAGGAGCAGCGGGGGGGCCTGTTGAGCAGTTCTTC. This encodes CASSVGAAGGPVEQFF.

The table lists this clone with a few counts. The chain has TRBV28 and TRBJ1-5, with 8 bases that match TRBD1. V gave up 5 bases and J gave up 4 bases; unmatched junction bases: 7. The CDR3 is 15 residues long. Per germline, CDR1 MDHEN and CDR2 SYDVKM. The CDR3 DNA reads TGTGCCAGCAGTACCGCGGACAGGGAAAATCAGCCCCAGCATTTT. This codes for CASSTADRENQPQHF.

This chain joins TRBV7-9 and TRBJ2-6; D is unresolved. The CDR3 runs 15 residues. Per the germline V gene, CDR1 is SEHNR and CDR2 is FQNEAQ (reference sequence). Trimming pared 3 bases from V and 0 bases from J, leaving 6 bases between. CDR3 amino acids: CASSFYRSGANVLTF. For the CDR3, the DNA is TGTGCCAGCAGCTTCTATCGCTCTGGGGCCAACGTCCTGACTTTC.

The chain recombines TRBV7-9 with TRBJ1-4; TRBD1 agrees at 9 bases. The germline V gene has CDR1 SEHNR and CDR2 FQNEAQ (reference sequence). The trim removed 2 bases at V and 3 bases at J, leaving 7 bases unmatched. This CDR3 is built from 17 residues. CDR3 in amino acids: CASSLLIGQGPNEKLFF. The DNA for the CDR3 is TGTGCCAGCAGCTTACTGATAGGACAGGGGCCTAATGAAAAACTGTTTTTT.

This chain uses TRBV29-1 with TRBJ1-1; D is perhaps TRBD1 (6 bases). This CDR3 has 12 amino acids. Trimming took off 6 bases at V and 0 bases at J, with 8 bases between the two ends. From germline, CDR1 is SQVTM and CDR2 ANQGSEA. The CDR3 nucleotides read TGCAGCGTCACAGGGCTGAACACTGAAGCTTTCTTT. Translating gives CSVTGLNTEAFF.

The V and J genes are TRBV7-9 and TRBJ2-2, with D tentatively TRBD1 (5 bases). Looked up from germline, CDR1 is SEHNR and CDR2 is FQNEAQ (reference sequence). V lost 3 bases and J 4 bases, leaving 12 bases between the germline ends. CDR3 length equals 15 residues. CDR3 sequence reads: CASSLGPWGTGELFF. Written as DNA, the CDR3 is TGTGCCAGCAGCTTGGGGCCGTGGGGCACCGGGGAGCTGTTTTTT.

The chain recombines TRBV9 with TRBJ2-7; tentatively, D is TRBD1 (6 bases). From germline, CDR1 is SGDLS and CDR2 YYNGEE. Trimming took 0 bases from V and 3 from J, leaving 13 bases between them. The CDR3 length is 15 residues. CDR3 loop: CASSVGGQNFYEQYF. In DNA form, the CDR3 reads TGTGCCAGCAGCGTAGGTGGACAGAACTTCTACGAGCAGTACTTC. The full variable domain, in which reference TRBV9 and TRBJ2-7 provide the parts outside the CDR3, is DSGVTQTPKHLITATGQRVTLRCSPRSGDLSVYWYQQSLDQGLQFLIQYYNGEERAKGNILERFSAQQFPDLHSELNLSSLELGDSALYFCASSVGGQNFYEQYFGPGTRLTVT.

For this clone: This specimen includes other DNA sequences encoding the same CDR3. The chain links TRBV29-1 to TRBJ2-2; TRBD1 might be the D (5 bases). The V end lost 3 bases, the J end lost 2 bases, and 7 bases lay between the germline ends. The CDR3 covers 13 residues. Germline V gene data show CDR1 as SQVTM and CDR2 as ANQGSEA. The CDR3 DNA follows: TGCAGCGTTGATAGGGGAAACACCGGGGAGCTGTTTTTT. Protein sequence: CSVDRGNTGELFF.

This clone appeared once. As DNA, the CDR3 is TGTGCCAGCTCTCCCAAAGCAAGCCCCTACGAGCAGTACTTC. This translates into CASSPKASPYEQYF. This sequence joins TRBV18 and TRBJ2-7; D not resolved. Deletions cut 6 bases from V and 2 bases from J, with 14 bases between. The CDR3 extends over 14 amino acids. In germline, CDR1 is KGHSH, CDR2 LQKENI. Full variable domain (rest looked up from reference TRBV18 and TRBJ2-7): NAGVMQNPRHLVRRRGQEARLRCSPMKGHSHVYWYRQLPEEGLKFMVYLQKENIIDESGMPKERFSAEFPKEGPSILRIQQVVRGDSAAYFCASSPKASPYEQYFGPGTRLTVT.

The rearrangement uses TRBV10-3 and TRBJ1-2; 7 bases match TRBD1. The V and J ends lost 4 bases and 1 base, in that order; junction bases with no gene match: 0. CDR1 ENHRY and CDR2 SYGVKD come from the germline V gene. The CDR3 is 13 residues long. CDR3 sequence (DNA): TGTGCCATCAGTGGGGACAGTAACTATGGCTACACCTTC. It encodes CAISGDSNYGYTF.